The 30 T cell receptor beta chains below come from one sample, sequenced in a study of shared clonotypes between healthy human individuals (dated by TCRdb to 2019 to 2021). Library preparation was by the immunoSEQ multiplex PCR assay. This is the immuneACCESS table as TCRdb keeps it, with only in-frame sequences that have V and J called. A part of the clones is gone; compared with another copy, unresolved V genes explain less than half, and the rest is unexplained. The sample profile shows around 2,000,000 clones; 85% to 95% of them were found once. Jointly, the top ten make up more than 1.5% of the sample. CD8 naive samples were obtained by positive selection for CCR7 among CD45RO-negative cells, yielding a CD45RA+CCR7+ population from which TemRA cells were excluded. The specimen sequenced was naive CD8+ T cells from PBMCs. Per the publication, the cell subset or site label means: CD45RA+CCR7+. Receptors originate from a young man in good health. Some clones in this sample may be carry-over from other donors' samples.

The chain is built from TRBV19 and TRBJ1-1, with unresolved D. CDR3 size: 14 residues. V was pared by 2 bases and J by 0 bases, with 7 bases between. Germline values: CDR1 LNHDA, CDR2 SQIVND (reference sequence). The CDR3: CASSIPGMNTEAFF. Here the CDR3 DNA reads TGTGCCAGTAGTATACCAGGCATGAACACTGAAGCTTTCTTT. Full variable domain (rest looked up from reference TRBV19 and TRBJ1-1): DGGITQSPKYLFRKEGQNVTLSCEQNLNHDAMYWYRQDPGQGLRLIYYSQIVNDFQKGDIAEGYSVSREKKESFPLTVTSAQKNPTAFYLCASSIPGMNTEAFFGQGTRLTVV.

The V gene is TRBV9, the J gene TRBJ1-2, with 7 bases aligning to TRBD1. CDR1 and CDR2 (germline): SGDLS, YYNGEE. V shed 3 bases and J 4 bases; nucleotides not matched to a gene: 15. The CDR3 consists of 17 residues. For the CDR3, the DNA is TGTGCCAGCAGCGCCGCCCCCGGGACAGAGAGTATCTATGGCTACACCTTC. As protein: CASSAAPGTESIYGYTF.

The chain combines TRBV7-9 with TRBJ2-5; TRBD2 agrees at 7 bases. The J call could be wrong; TRBJ2-7 is a better fit for the DNA end. Germline assignment: CDR1 SEHNR and CDR2 FQNEAQ (reference sequence). The CDR3 is 15 amino acids. The CDR3, as DNA: TGTGCCAGCAGCCCGCGGGAGCGGGATCTTGGCGAGCAGTACTTC. Translating it yields CASSPRERDLGEQYF.

A note on this clone: Other DNA sequences in the sample encode the same CDR3. The chain couples TRBV4-3 to TRBJ2-5; no firm D call. Trimming removed 4 bases from V and 2 bases from J, with 14 bases in between. Germline V gene data show CDR1 as LGHNA and CDR2 as YSLEER. The CDR3 totals 15 residues. The CDR3, as DNA: TGCGCCAGCAGCCGCCTCCTGGCAGATCAAGAGACCCAGTACTTC. This gives the protein CASSRLLADQETQYF.

The chain links TRBV6-4 to TRBJ2-1, with TRBD2 identical over 10 bases. Germline lookup yields CDR1 MRHNA and CDR2 SNTAGT. V lost 3 bases and J lost 2; bases outside the gene matches: 10. The CDR3 length is 18 residues. The CDR3 DNA reads as TGTGCCAGCAGTGAGGCTAGCGGGAGTGAACGCACCTACAATGAGCAGTTCTTC. It codes for CASSEASGSERTYNEQFF.

This chain uses TRBV25-1 with TRBJ1-3; D ambiguous. Trimming removed 3 bases from V and 3 bases from J, with 9 bases in between. The CDR3 contains 14 residues. Germline CDR1 MGHDK, CDR2 SYGVNS. The CDR3 reads CASSEVGGGNTIYF. In DNA form, the CDR3 reads TGTGCCAGCAGTGAGGTGGGAGGTGGAAACACCATATATTTT.

This chain uses TRBV9 with TRBJ1-5; D not resolved. The CDR3 has 13 amino acids. V was shortened by 1 base and J by 0 bases, with 2 bases between the two germline ends. CDR1 SGDLS and CDR2 YYNGEE come from the germline V gene. The CDR3 DNA sequence: TGTGCCAGCAGCGTACATAGCAATCAGCCCCAGCATTTT. This codes for CASSVHSNQPQHF.

About this clone itself: Other DNA variants within this sample encode the same CDR3. The chain uses TRBV4-1 and TRBJ2-7; no clear D. CDR1 MGHRA and CDR2 YSYEKL come from the germline V gene. CDR3 length: 14 residues. Trimming pared 1 base from V and 2 bases from J, leaving 9 bases between. The CDR3: CASSQGYSTYEQYF. The CDR3 nucleotides read TGCGCCAGCAGCCAAGGTTACAGTACCTACGAGCAGTACTTC.

V is TRBV4-1 and J is TRBJ2-6, with 7 bases identical to TRBD1. The CDR3 is 18 residues long. V lost 1 base and J lost 1; bases outside the gene matches: 7. The germline gives CDR1 MGHRA, CDR2 YSYEKL. The CDR3 here is CASSQVWDRGSGANVLTF. DNA of the CDR3: TGCGCCAGCAGCCAAGTCTGGGACAGAGGGTCTGGGGCCAACGTCCTGACTTTC.

The V and J genes are TRBV5-1 and TRBJ2-7, with 12 bases fitting TRBD2. V was pared by 0 bases and J by 2 bases, with 12 bases of the junction left unmatched. The germline V gene encodes CDR1 SGHRS and CDR2 YFSETQ. This CDR3 comprises 19 residues. This CDR3 is CASSLGEWGRLAGAYEQYF. CDR3 DNA sequence: TGCGCCAGCAGCTTGGGGGAGTGGGGCCGACTAGCGGGAGCCTACGAGCAGTACTTC.

The chain links TRBV29-1 to TRBJ2-7, with D tentatively TRBD2 (6 bases). Per germline, CDR1 SQVTM and CDR2 ANQGSEA. V lost 6 bases, J lost 0 bases, and 15 bases lay in between. The CDR3 contains 14 residues. CDR3 sequence (DNA): TGCAGCGTGAGGAGGGACGGGAGCTCCTACGAGCAGTACTTC. Its translation: CSVRRDGSSYEQYF.

CDR3 nucleotide sequence: TGTGCCAGCAGCTTAGAAGGGGGCAATGAGCAGTTCTTC. Amino acid sequence: CASSLEGGNEQFF. J is TRBJ2-1 and V is TRBV13; D possibly corresponds to TRBD1 (6 bases). This CDR3 spans 13 amino acids. Germline V gene data show CDR1 as PRHDT and CDR2 as FYEKMQ (reference sequence). V gave up 1 base and J gave up 6 bases, with 7 bases separating them.

The chain links TRBV4-1 to TRBJ2-7; D not certain. This CDR3 has 16 residues. V lost 0 bases and J 2 bases, leaving 14 bases between the germline ends. Germline CDR1 reads MGHRA; CDR2 reads YSYEKL. The CDR3 DNA sequence: TGCGCCAGCAGCCAAGATTTGGCCAGGCGACCCTACGAGCAGTACTTC. It is translated as CASSQDLARRPYEQYF.

This rearrangement joins TRBV14 to TRBJ2-7; D is perhaps TRBD1 (6 bases). Germline CDR1 SGHDN, CDR2 FVKESK. V was shortened by 1 base and J by 7 bases, with 17 bases between the two germline ends. The CDR3 length is 15 residues. DNA for the CDR3: TGTGCCAGCAGCCAAGGGACAGCTTTTACAAGAGAGCAGTACTTC. As protein: CASSQGTAFTREQYF. The variable domain in full, completed from reference TRBV14 and TRBJ2-7, reads EAGVTQFPSHSVIEKGQTVTLRCDPISGHDNLYWYRRVMGKEIKFLLHFVKESKQDESGMPNNRFLAERTGGTYSTLKVQPAELEDSGVYFCASSQGTAFTREQYFGPGTRLTVT.

The V gene is TRBV19, the J gene TRBJ1-5; 7 nucleotides agree with TRBD1. This CDR3 has 13 residues. The ends lost 5 bases at V and 8 bases at J; junction bases unmatched: 6. The germline V gene has CDR1 LNHDA and CDR2 SQIVND (reference sequence). CDR3 amino acids: CASSGTELEPQHF. CDR3 DNA: TGTGCCAGTAGTGGGACAGAGTTGGAGCCCCAGCATTTT.

The chain combines TRBV9 with TRBJ2-4, with 8 bases lining up with TRBD1. V was clipped by 3 bases and J by 0 bases; unmatched bases: 5. Germline V lookup: CDR1 SGDLS, CDR2 YYNGEE. The CDR3 spans 16 residues. The CDR3 DNA reads as TGTGCCAGCAGCGACCAGGGGGCTCAAGCCAAAAACATTCAGTACTTC. This codes for CASSDQGAQAKNIQYF.

This clone appeared a single time. The chain has TRBV6-5 and TRBJ2-7; tentatively, D is TRBD1 (5 bases). V lost 2 bases and J 2 bases, leaving 13 bases between the germline ends. CDR3 size: 15 residues. The germline V gene has CDR1 MNHEY and CDR2 SVGAGI. Here the CDR3 reads CASSYRSGLAYEQYF. CDR3 nucleotides: TGTGCCAGCAGTTACCGGTCAGGGTTAGCCTACGAGCAGTACTTC.

The gene calls are TRBV4-1 and TRBJ2-1; D unclear. The CDR3 has 16 residues. The germline V gene has CDR1 MGHRA and CDR2 YSYEKL. Trimming removed 0 bases from V and 0 bases from J, with 9 bases in between. The CDR3 DNA follows: TGCGCCAGCAGCCAAGATTCCAGAAGCTCCTACAATGAGCAGTTCTTC. Translating it yields CASSQDSRSSYNEQFF.

V gene TRBV14 combines with J gene TRBJ2-2, with 7 nucleotides matching TRBD2. Germline CDR1 SGHDN, CDR2 FVKESK. The CDR3 spans 15 residues. Germline trimming cut 3 bases from V and 0 bases from J; bases unmatched to any gene: 1. The CDR3 spells CASSQGGSNTGELFF. The CDR3 DNA sequence: TGTGCCAGCAGCCAGGGGGGGTCGAACACCGGGGAGCTGTTTTTT.

J is TRBJ1-1 and V is TRBV7-2, with unresolved D. Germline V gene lookup returns CDR1 SGHTA and CDR2 FQGNSA. This CDR3 spans 17 amino acids. V was clipped by 0 bases and J by 1 base, with 15 bases between them. The CDR3 spells CASSLAYRVGKNTEAFF. The CDR3 bases are TGTGCCAGCAGCTTAGCTTATCGGGTAGGGAAGAACACTGAAGCTTTCTTT.

A note on this clone: Other DNA sequences in the same sample also yield this CDR3. The chain employs TRBV28 and TRBJ2-7; a possible D gene is TRBD1 (6 bases). This CDR3 contains 15 residues. Germline V CDR1 and CDR2: MDHEN, SYDVKM. V was cut by 3 bases and J by 0 bases, with 12 bases left in between. CDR3 protein: CASSLLTGVSYEQYF. The DNA for the CDR3 is TGTGCCAGCAGTTTGCTGACAGGAGTCTCCTACGAGCAGTACTTC.

The chain carries TRBV7-9 and TRBJ2-1; 10 bases map to TRBD2. V lost 3 bases and J lost 8; bases outside the gene matches: 10. This CDR3 has 16 amino acids. From germline, CDR1 is SEHNR and CDR2 FQNEAQ (reference sequence). This chain's CDR3 is CASSFIEAGGPDEQFF. The CDR3 DNA follows: TGTGCCAGCAGCTTCATTGAAGCGGGAGGGCCCGATGAGCAGTTCTTC. Complete variable domain (other parts from reference TRBV7-9 and TRBJ2-1): DTGVSQNPRHKITKRGQNVTFRCDPISEHNRLYWYRQTLGQGPEFLTYFQNEAQLEKSRLLSDRFSAERPKGSFSTLEIQRTEQGDSAMYLCASSFIEAGGPDEQFFGPGTRLTVL.

V usage is TRBV19 and J usage is TRBJ2-7, with D unclear. Germline V gene lookup returns CDR1 LNHDA and CDR2 SQIVND (reference sequence). Trimming shortened V by 2 bases and J by 3 bases, and 14 bases separated the two germline ends. The length of the CDR3 is 15 residues. The CDR3 region is CASSITVLAYYEQYF. CDR3 in DNA: TGTGCCAGTAGTATAACCGTCCTCGCCTACTACGAGCAGTACTTC. Using reference TRBV19 and TRBJ2-7 for the parts outside the CDR3, the full variable domain is DGGITQSPKYLFRKEGQNVTLSCEQNLNHDAMYWYRQDPGQGLRLIYYSQIVNDFQKGDIAEGYSVSREKKESFPLTVTSAQKNPTAFYLCASSITVLAYYEQYFGPGTRLTVT.

This chain joins TRBV2 and TRBJ2-7; TRBD1 aligns across 8 bases. The germline V gene encodes CDR1 SNHLY and CDR2 FYNNEI. This CDR3 contains 14 residues. V trimming: 5 bases; J trimming: 5 bases; junction bases outside the gene matches: 8. Here the CDR3 reads CASSRTGTVDEQYF. CDR3 nucleotides: TGTGCCAGCAGTAGGACAGGGACCGTGGACGAGCAGTACTTC.

This chain connects TRBV9 to TRBJ1-4, with D perhaps TRBD1 (6 bases). The length of the CDR3 is 15 residues. In germline, CDR1 is SGDLS, CDR2 YYNGEE. V was shortened by 4 bases and J by 8 bases, with 18 bases between the two germline ends. The CDR3 DNA sequence: TGTGCCAGCAGCATTCGGGGCAGGGGCAACGAAAAACTGTTTTTT. Its protein product is CASSIRGRGNEKLFF.

This chain joins TRBV5-1 and TRBJ1-2; 9 nucleotides line up with TRBD1. J lost 6 bases, V lost 7 bases, and 13 bases had no gene match. The CDR3 has 15 residues. Germline assignment: CDR1 SGHRS and CDR2 YFSETQ. DNA of the CDR3: TGCGCCAGCCGAGATTCCCCGGGACAGGGAAATGGCTACACCTTC. Its protein product is CASRDSPGQGNGYTF.

The gene calls are TRBV14 and TRBJ1-2, with D possibly being TRBD1 (5 bases). This CDR3 has 16 amino acids. Trimming removed 2 bases at V and 2 bases at J, with 15 bases between. The germline gives CDR1 SGHDN, CDR2 FVKESK. CDR3 bases: TGTGCCAGCAGCCAATTACCATTGGGACGGAACTATGGCTACACCTTC. Translated, it gives CASSQLPLGRNYGYTF. Full variable domain (missing parts from reference TRBV14 and TRBJ1-2): EAGVTQFPSHSVIEKGQTVTLRCDPISGHDNLYWYRRVMGKEIKFLLHFVKESKQDESGMPNNRFLAERTGGTYSTLKVQPAELEDSGVYFCASSQLPLGRNYGYTFGSGTRLTVV.

The chain joins TRBV7-8 to TRBJ2-7, with TRBD2 as a possible D gene (5 bases). The CDR3 runs to 13 residues. Trimming took 1 base from V and 7 from J, leaving 11 bases between them. Germline lookup yields CDR1 SGHVS and CDR2 FQNEAQ. CDR3 DNA sequence: TGTGCCAGCAGCTTAGTAGGATCGGGGGAGCAGTACTTC. Translating gives CASSLVGSGEQYF.

The chain is built from TRBV28 and TRBJ2-7; 7 bases agree with TRBD2. Trimming took 5 bases from V and 7 from J; bases not matched to a gene: 14. Germline lookup yields CDR1 MDHEN and CDR2 SYDVKM. The CDR3 is 15 amino acids. CDR3 loop: CASSPHSDRGLEQYF. For the CDR3, the DNA is TGTGCCAGCAGTCCACATTCAGATCGGGGACTAGAGCAGTACTTC.

This clone was observed once. This chain connects TRBV5-6 to TRBJ2-7; the D gene is possibly TRBD1 (6 bases). CDR1 and CDR2 (germline): SGHDT, YYEEEE. Trimming left V 3 bases short and J 1 base short, with 8 bases between. CDR3 length equals 13 residues. CDR3 DNA: TGTGCCAGCAGCTGGCAGGGGTCCTACGAGCAGTACTTC. Translated: CASSWQGSYEQYF.